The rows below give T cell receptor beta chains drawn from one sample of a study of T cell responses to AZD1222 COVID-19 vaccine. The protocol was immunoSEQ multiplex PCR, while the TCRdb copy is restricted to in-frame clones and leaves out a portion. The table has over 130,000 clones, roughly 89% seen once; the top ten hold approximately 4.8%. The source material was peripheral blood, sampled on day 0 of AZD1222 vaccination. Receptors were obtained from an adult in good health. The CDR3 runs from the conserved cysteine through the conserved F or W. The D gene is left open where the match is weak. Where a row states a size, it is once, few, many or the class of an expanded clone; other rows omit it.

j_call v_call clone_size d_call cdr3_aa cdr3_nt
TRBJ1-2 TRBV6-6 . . CASDPGGDGYTF TGTGCCAGCGACCCGGGGGGGGATGGCTACACCTTC
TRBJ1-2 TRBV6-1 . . CASSEGLYYGYTF TGTGCCAGCAGTGAGGGACTTTACTATGGCTACACCTTC
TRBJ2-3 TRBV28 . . CASSLLGGQLNTQYF TGTGCCAGCAGTTTATTAGGGGGGCAGTTAAATACGCAGTATTTT
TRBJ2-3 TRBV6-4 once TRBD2 CASSSGGATDTQYF TGTGCCAGCAGTAGCGGGGGGGCCACAGATACGCAGTATTTT
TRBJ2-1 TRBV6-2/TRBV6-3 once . CASSYFERGRNEQFF TGTGCCAGCAGTTACTTCGAACGGGGGCGCAATGAGCAGTTCTTC
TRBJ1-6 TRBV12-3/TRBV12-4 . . CASSLGENSPLHF TGTGCCAGCAGTTTGGGGGAAAATTCACCCCTCCACTTT
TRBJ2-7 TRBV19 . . CASSMIQGGEQYF TGTGCCAGTAGTATGATACAGGGTGGCGAGCAGTACTTC
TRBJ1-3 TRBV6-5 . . CASSRGTDSGNTIYF TGTGCCAGCAGTCGTGGGACGGACTCTGGAAACACCATATATTTT
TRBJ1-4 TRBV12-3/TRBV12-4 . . CASSPELREKLFF TGTGCCAGCAGTCCGGAGCTACGCGAAAAACTGTTTTTT
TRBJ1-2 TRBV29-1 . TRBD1 CSVVGQGYGYTF TGCAGCGTAGTGGGACAGGGCTATGGCTACACCTTC
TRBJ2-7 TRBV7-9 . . CASSLAGTSYEQYF TGTGCCAGCAGCTTAGCGGGCACCTCCTACGAGCAGTACTTC
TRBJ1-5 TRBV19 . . CASSTAPGAGQPQHF TGTGCCAGTAGTACCGCCCCGGGGGCCGGTCAGCCCCAGCATTTT
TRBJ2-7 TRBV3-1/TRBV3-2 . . CASSLLGGLGYEQYF TGTGCCAGCAGCCTCCTAGGGGGGCTTGGCTACGAGCAGTACTTC
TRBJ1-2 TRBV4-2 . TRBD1 CASSLTGAAGYTF TGTGCCAGCAGCCTGACAGGGGCTGCCGGCTACACCTTC
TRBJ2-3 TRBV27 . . CASSPGVYKGGITDTQYF TGTGCCAGCAGTCCAGGGGTCTATAAGGGCGGGATCACAGATACGCAGTATTTT
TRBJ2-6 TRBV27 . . CASRERVMDGSFSGANVLTF TGTGCCAGCAGGGAAAGAGTAATGGACGGGAGCTTCTCTGGGGCCAACGTCCTGACTTTC
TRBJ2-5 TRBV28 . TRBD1 CASSLPTGVVETQYF TGTGCCAGCAGTTTACCTACAGGGGTAGTAGAGACCCAGTACTTC
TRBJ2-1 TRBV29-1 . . CSVEGGKPPRGRDNEQFF TGCAGCGTTGAAGGGGGAAAGCCCCCCCGGGGACGGGACAATGAGCAGTTCTTC
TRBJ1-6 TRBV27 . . CASPFTTENYNSPLHF TGTGCCAGCCCATTCACGACAGAGAACTATAATTCACCCCTCCACTTT
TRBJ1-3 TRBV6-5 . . CASSSTGSGSGNTIYF TGTGCCAGCAGTTCTACAGGTTCGGGCTCTGGAAACACCATATATTTT
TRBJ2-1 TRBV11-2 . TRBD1 CASSLPRDSSNEQFF TGTGCCAGCAGCTTACCCCGGGACAGTTCCAATGAGCAGTTCTTC
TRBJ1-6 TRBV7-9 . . CASSLAGPTGSLHF TGTGCCAGCAGCTTAGCGGGACCGACAGGATCCCTCCACTTT
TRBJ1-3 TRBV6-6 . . CASSPMGTGITGNTIYF TGTGCCAGCAGTCCTATGGGCACAGGGATCACTGGAAACACCATATATTTT
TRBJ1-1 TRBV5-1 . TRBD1 CASSLALRGGGNTEAFF TGCGCCAGCAGCTTGGCCCTCAGGGGGGGAGGAAACACTGAAGCTTTCTTT
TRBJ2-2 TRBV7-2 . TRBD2 CASSLRGGAGGGTGELFF TGTGCCAGCAGCTTACGCGGCGGGGCGGGAGGGGGCACCGGGGAGCTGTTTTTT
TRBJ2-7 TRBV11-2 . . CASSTMTGGPYEQYF TGTGCCAGCAGCACCATGACAGGCGGACCCTACGAGCAGTACTTC
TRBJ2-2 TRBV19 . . CASTPQKDIKAGELFF TGTGCCAGTACCCCTCAAAAAGACATTAAAGCCGGGGAGCTGTTTTTT
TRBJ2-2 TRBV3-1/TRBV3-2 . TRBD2 CASSLGTSGTRNAGELFF TGTGCCAGCAGCCTCGGGACTAGCGGGACTAGGAATGCCGGGGAGCTGTTTTTT
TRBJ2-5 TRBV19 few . CAVETQYF TGTGCCGTGGAGACCCAGTACTTC
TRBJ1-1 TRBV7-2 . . CASSHVDRYQEAFF TGTGCCAGCAGCCACGTAGACAGGTATCAAGAAGCTTTCTTT
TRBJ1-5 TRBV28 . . CASNGNQPQHF TGTGCCAGCAACGGAAATCAGCCCCAGCATTTT
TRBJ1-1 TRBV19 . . CASSIGPGAPEAFF TGTGCCAGTAGTATAGGTCCAGGGGCCCCTGAAGCTTTCTTT
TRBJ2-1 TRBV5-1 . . CASSADFGSSYNEQFF TGCGCCAGCAGCGCTGACTTTGGTAGCTCCTACAATGAGCAGTTCTTC
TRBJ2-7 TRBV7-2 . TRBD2 CASSGLAGLVSEQYF TGTGCCAGCAGCGGACTAGCGGGATTGGTAAGCGAGCAGTACTTC
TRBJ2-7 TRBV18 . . CASSPGHLYEQYF TGTGCCAGCTCACCAGGACATCTCTACGAGCAGTACTTC
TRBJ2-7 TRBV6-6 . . CASSFSSRVRVDEQYF TGTGCCAGCAGTTTTTCGTCCCGGGTTAGGGTAGACGAGCAGTACTTC
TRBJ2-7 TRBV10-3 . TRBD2 CAISEFGGAYEQYF TGTGCCATCAGTGAATTCGGGGGGGCGTACGAGCAGTACTTC
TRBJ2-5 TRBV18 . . CASSIQTTGQETQYF TGTGCCAGCTCGATTCAAACGACAGGACAAGAGACCCAGTACTTC
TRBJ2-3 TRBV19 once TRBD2 CASRKKSGGFGDTQYF TGTGCCAGTAGAAAGAAATCGGGGGGGTTTGGAGATACGCAGTATTTT
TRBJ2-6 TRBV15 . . CATSRDRLGPGANVLTF TGTGCCACCAGCAGAGATCGTTTGGGACCTGGGGCCAACGTCCTGACTTTC
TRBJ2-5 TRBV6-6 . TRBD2 CASSSFSGDDETQYF TGTGCCAGCAGTTCGTTTAGCGGGGATGATGAGACCCAGTACTTC
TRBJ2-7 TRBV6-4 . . CASSADLGEQYF TGTGCCAGCAGTGCCGACCTCGGAGAGCAGTACTTC
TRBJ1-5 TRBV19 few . CASSVRGSGLGNQPQHF TGTGCCAGTAGTGTAAGAGGGTCTGGTTTGGGCAATCAGCCCCAGCATTTT
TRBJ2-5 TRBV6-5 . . CASSWALGGEETQYF TGTGCCAGCAGTTGGGCCCTAGGAGGAGAAGAGACCCAGTACTTC
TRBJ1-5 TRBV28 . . CASSPARGAGSNQPQHF TGTGCCAGCTCCCCCGCCCGGGGGGCGGGTAGCAATCAGCCCCAGCATTTT
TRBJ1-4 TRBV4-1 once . CASSQAGLNNEKLFF TGCGCCAGCAGCCAAGCGGGACTCAATAATGAAAAACTGTTTTTT
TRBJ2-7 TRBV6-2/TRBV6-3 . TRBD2 CASSYTSLAGLYEQYF TGTGCCAGCAGTTACACCTCACTAGCGGGACTATACGAGCAGTACTTC
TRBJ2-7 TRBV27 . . CASSLEPRAYEQYF TGTGCCAGCAGTTTGGAACCCAGGGCCTACGAGCAGTACTTC
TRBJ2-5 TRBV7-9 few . CASSRRTGETQYF TGTGCCAGCAGCCGCCGGACGGGGGAGACCCAGTACTTC
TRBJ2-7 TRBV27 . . CASSPRIPLYEQYF TGTGCCAGCAGTCCCAGAATACCTCTCTACGAGCAGTACTTC